The 2 T cell receptor beta chains in this list originate from one sample, sequenced in a study of T-cell memory formation after mild COVID-19. MiXCR was run by TCRdb on the 5' RACE reads, yielding one entry per CDR3 protein. The sample has around 300,000 distinct CDR3 sequences; roughly an eighth are singletons. Sequenced: PBMCs or a T cell subset sorted from them (not recorded which). These receptors originate from a man between 18 and 35 years old who had mild COVID-19 (a few samples of this study predate the infection). Cell type and time point are not known.

There are a few counts of this clonotype. CDR3 DNA: TGTGCCAGCAGCCCGGGACGCGAGAACACTGAAGCTTTCTTT. It encodes CASSPGRENTEAFF. This chain connects TRBV7-3 to TRBJ1-1; a possible D gene is TRBD1 (5 bases). With 5 bases removed from V and 1 base from J, the gap between germline ends came to 11 bases. Germline V gene data show CDR1 as SGHTA and CDR2 as FQGTGA. The CDR3 extends over 14 amino acids.

This clonotype was found a few times. The gene calls are TRBV9 and TRBJ1-6, with no clear D. Trimming took off 1 base at V and 4 bases at J, with 9 bases between the two ends. Germline V gene sequence: CDR1 SGDLS, CDR2 YYNGEE. The CDR3 length is 15 residues. The CDR3 nucleotides are TGTGCCAGCAGCGTAACCGACGGATATAATTCACCCCTCCACTTT. Translating it yields CASSVTDGYNSPLHF.